The entry that follows covers one T cell receptor beta chain sequence. Its antigen is still unknown. The record originates from a study of T cell repertoires in ileal Crohn's disease. Overall study: Patients had a median roughly 8-year disease duration, and roughly 40% were active smokers. Findings and limits, study-wide: Clonal expansions were more frequent in active smokers than non-smokers at surgery. Mucosal expansions were suggested to be mainly CD8 T cells.

Profiling relied on immunoSEQ multiplex PCR, and the TCRdb table lists in-frame clones only, not all of them. The sample includes about 1,800 clones, approximately 75% of them seen just once. The junction had 6 bases not matched to a gene; V was cut back by 0 bases and J by 3 bases. CDR1 and CDR2 from the germline V gene are SGHDN and FVKESK. The CDR3 runs to 16 residues. Patients were adults with ileal or ileocolonic Crohn's disease needing resection. This rearrangement joins TRBV14 to TRBJ2-7; TRBD1 aligns across 9 bases. The sequencing sample was made of ileal tissue. The clonotype originates from an adult with Crohn's disease. The CDR3 loop is CASSQDAGTGYYEQYF. DNA of the CDR3: TGTGCCAGCAGCCAAGATGCCGGGACAGGGTACTACGAGCAGTACTTC.